This TCR beta chain originates from a study of OX40 agonist ivuxolimab in advanced cancers. Trimming pared 3 bases from V and 5 bases from J, leaving 7 bases between. The germline gives CDR1 SNHLY, CDR2 FYNNEI. The CDR3 covers 13 residues. There are a few counts of this clone. Assay: immunoSEQ multiplex PCR; the TCRdb copy retains only in-frame clones and omits some. The table shows some 91,000 clones, with 80% to 90% occurring only once. This TCR came from an adult with an advanced solid tumor such as melanoma, head and neck, liver or kidney cancer. J is TRBJ2-2 and V is TRBV2; D is uncertain. The specimen was CD4+ or CD8+ T cells sorted from blood, collected in a trial of the OX40 agonist ivuxolimab. CDR3 in amino acids: CASSEETTGELFF. In nucleotides, the CDR3 is TGTGCCAGCAGTGAGGAGACGACCGGGGAGCTGTTTTTT. The whole variable domain, remainder taken from reference TRBV2 and TRBJ2-2, is EPEVTQTPSHQVTQMGQEVILRCVPISNHLYFYWYRQILGQKVEFLVSFYNNEISEKSEIFDDQFSVERPDGSNFTLKIRSTKLEDSAMYFCASSEETTGELFFGEGSRLTVL.